This T cell receptor beta chain was documented in a study of shared clonotypes between healthy human individuals. Study findings and constraints: Several donors shared approximately 5% of their naive CD4 clonotypes.

This clone was seen only once. Its specificity is unknown. Some clones are missing from TCRdb's copy, which holds only in-frame ones; the method was immunoSEQ multiplex PCR. The data show around 1.5 million clones, with 98% seen just once and approximately 0.44% held by the top ten. Investigators divided CD4+ cells into CD45RA+ naive and CD45RA-negative memory subsets. This clonotype was sampled from a man younger than 40 in good health. Specimen: naive CD4+ T cells sorted from blood. The subset: CD45RA+ positively selected.

The CDR3 here is CASSSGEGAREKLFF. The CDR3 nucleotides are TGTGCCAGCAGCTCCGGAGAGGGGGCGCGGGAAAAACTGTTTTTT. This chain connects TRBV5-4 to TRBJ1-4; TRBD1 matches 7 bases. V lost 3 bases and J lost 8; bases outside the gene matches: 10. Germline loops: CDR1 SGHNT, CDR2 YYREEE (reference sequence). The CDR3 loop spans 15 amino acids.